One and the same sample provided the 29 T cell receptor beta chains below, sequenced in a study of long-term antiretroviral therapy in people with HIV. The run of the v3.0 immunoSEQ assay was at survey level. Assay: immunoSEQ multiplex PCR; the TCRdb copy retains only in-frame clones and omits some. The data show approximately 29,000 clones, over 75% seen once. Sequenced here: unsorted PBMCs, sampled 1.5 years before starting antiretroviral therapy. The source is a man between 18 and 29 years old with HIV.

The genes are TRBV6-1 and TRBJ2-7, with D unresolved. Germline CDR1 MNHNS, CDR2 SASEGT. V lost 6 bases, J lost 6 bases, and 12 bases lay in between. The CDR3 loop spans 12 amino acids. The CDR3 here is CASSPALGEQYF. The CDR3 nucleotides read TGTGCCAGCAGCCCAGCGCTTGGCGAGCAGTACTTC.

This clone occurred once. This chain connects TRBV5-4 to TRBJ2-6; D assignment may be TRBD1 or TRBD2 (5 bases each). V lost 3 bases and J 0 bases, leaving 10 bases between the germline ends. The CDR3 is made up of 16 amino acids. Germline CDR1 SGHNT, CDR2 YYREEE (reference sequence). The CDR3: CASSSLGGSGANVLTF. The CDR3 nucleotides are TGTGCCAGCAGCTCTCTTGGGGGCTCTGGGGCCAACGTCCTGACTTTC.

The V gene is TRBV7-9, the J gene TRBJ2-7; 11 bases fit TRBD2. Germline-derived CDR1 and CDR2 are SEHNR and FQNEAQ (reference sequence). Germline trimming cut 3 bases from V and 4 bases from J; bases unmatched to any gene: 2. This CDR3 is built from 14 residues. In DNA form, the CDR3 reads TGTGCCAGCAGCTTTGGGACTAGCGGATACGAGCAGTACTTC. Its translation is CASSFGTSGYEQYF.

This clone was counted once. The rearrangement uses TRBV18 and TRBJ2-6, with a tentative D call TRBD2 (5 bases). CDR3 length equals 15 residues. V lost 0 bases, J lost 6 bases, and 9 bases lay in between. The germline V gene has CDR1 KGHSH and CDR2 LQKENI. For the CDR3, the DNA is TGTGCCAGCTCACCACCGACCGGGGTGGCCAACGTCCTGACTTTC. It is translated as CASSPPTGVANVLTF.

The chain links TRBV11-2 to TRBJ2-1, with 9 bases identical to TRBD2. Germline-derived CDR1 and CDR2 are SGHAT and FQNNGV. The CDR3 loop spans 15 amino acids. The V and J ends lost 3 bases and 6 bases, in that order; junction bases with no gene match: 6. The chain's CDR3 is CASSFIAGALNEQFF. CDR3 DNA: TGTGCCAGCAGCTTTATAGCGGGGGCCCTCAATGAGCAGTTCTTC. Supplemented by reference TRBV11-2 and TRBJ2-1, the full variable domain reads EAGVAQSPRYKIIEKRQSVAFWCNPISGHATLYWYQQILGQGPKLLIQFQNNGVVDDSQLPKDRFSAERLKGVDSTLKIQPAKLEDSAVYLCASSFIAGALNEQFFGPGTRLTVL.

This rearrangement joins TRBV19 to TRBJ2-7; 10 nucleotides line up with TRBD1. V gave up 3 bases and J gave up 3 bases; unmatched junction bases: 2. The germline CDR1 and CDR2 sequences are LNHDA and SQIVND (reference sequence). This CDR3 is 14 amino acids long. The CDR3 protein is CASSIGDRGYEQYF. CDR3 DNA: TGTGCCAGTAGTATCGGGGACAGGGGCTACGAGCAGTACTTC.

The table lists this clone with a few counts. The chain carries TRBV28 and TRBJ2-5; possibly TRBD2 for D (6 bases). Germline V CDR1 and CDR2: MDHEN, SYDVKM. Between the trimmed V and J ends, which lost 8 bases and 5 bases, there was a span of 15 bases. The CDR3 totals 13 residues. CDR3 in DNA: TGTGCCAGCCACCGGGAGACCTGGGAGACCCAGTACTTC. Its protein is CASHRETWETQYF.

The chain is built from TRBV9 and TRBJ2-1, with D perhaps matching TRBD2 (6 bases). Germline CDR1 SGDLS, CDR2 YYNGEE. This CDR3 has 14 residues. The germline V and J ends were trimmed by 3 bases and 9 bases, with 16 bases remaining between them. CDR3 sequence reads: CASSAGHDGGEQFF. The CDR3 DNA reads TGTGCCAGCAGCGCGGGCCACGACGGGGGTGAGCAGTTCTTC.

The chain recombines TRBV2 with TRBJ1-6; 9 nucleotides match TRBD1. The germline gives CDR1 SNHLY, CDR2 FYNNEI. The CDR3 extends over 15 amino acids. With V trimmed by 2 bases and J by 10 bases, 6 bases remained unmatched. For the CDR3, the DNA is TGTGCCAGCAGTGAAAGGGGGACAGGGTTCTCACCCCTCCACTTT. Amino acid sequence: CASSERGTGFSPLHF.

The V and J genes are TRBV14 and TRBJ2-2; weak D call: TRBD1 (6 bases). The germline V gene has CDR1 SGHDN and CDR2 FVKESK. This CDR3 spans 13 amino acids. Trimming removed 6 bases from V and 7 bases from J, with 12 bases in between. The CDR3 here is CASRATGFGELFF. The CDR3 bases are TGTGCCAGCAGAGCGACAGGCTTCGGGGAGCTGTTTTTT.

This clone was seen only a few times. This chain joins TRBV30 and TRBJ1-1, with 7 nucleotides matching TRBD1. This CDR3 is built from 13 residues. CDR1 and CDR2 from the germline V gene are GTSNPN and SVGIG (reference sequence). V lost 5 bases, J lost 1 base, and 4 bases stayed unmatched. As DNA, the CDR3 is TGTGCCTGGGAGGGACAGTCGAACACTGAAGCTTTCTTT. Protein sequence: CAWEGQSNTEAFF. The full variable domain, rest sourced from reference TRBV30 and TRBJ1-1, is SQTIHQWPATLVQPVGSPLSLECTVEGTSNPNLYWYRQAAGRGLQLLFYSVGIGQISSEVPQNLSASRPQDRQFILSSKKLLLSDSGFYLCAWEGQSNTEAFFGQGTRLTVV.

The chain uses TRBV5-1 and TRBJ1-1, with D uncertain. Germline CDR1 SGHRS, CDR2 YFSETQ. CDR3 length: 15 amino acids. Trimming removed 0 bases from V and 1 base from J, with 10 bases in between. CDR3 sequence reads: CASSLVAGGNTEAFF. The CDR3 bases are TGCGCCAGCAGCTTGGTGGCGGGAGGGAACACTGAAGCTTTCTTT.

This clone was counted between two and nine times. CDR3 in amino acids: CASSQLQREKLFF. In DNA, the CDR3 is TGCGCCAGCAGCCAACTCCAGCGGGAAAAACTGTTTTTT. The genes are TRBV4-1 and TRBJ1-4; D is undetermined. V lost 2 bases, J lost 8 bases, and 9 bases lay in between. CDR1 and CDR2 (germline): MGHRA, YSYEKL. The CDR3 is made up of 13 amino acids.

This sequence joins TRBV9 and TRBJ2-7; the D call may be TRBD1 or TRBD2 (6 bases each). This CDR3 is built from 15 residues. The germline V gene has CDR1 SGDLS and CDR2 YYNGEE. V lost 0 bases, J lost 9 bases, and 19 bases lay in between. DNA for the CDR3: TGTGCCAGCAGCGTAGGGGACGGGGGCCCCCGGGTGCAGTACTTC. This encodes CASSVGDGGPRVQYF.

This chain links TRBV30 with TRBJ1-5; 9 nucleotides agree with TRBD1. J lost 5 bases, V lost 3 bases, and 5 bases had no gene match. Germline loops: CDR1 GTSNPN, CDR2 SVGIG (reference sequence). The CDR3 runs to 14 residues. CDR3 residues: CAWRTGTGYQPQHF. In DNA, the CDR3 is TGTGCCTGGAGGACCGGGACAGGGTATCAGCCCCAGCATTTT.

The chain links TRBV7-9 to TRBJ2-7; D could derive from TRBD1 or TRBD2 (5 bases each). Trimming took off 1 base at V and 5 bases at J, with 9 bases between the two ends. This CDR3 spans 13 amino acids. The germline gives CDR1 SEHNR, CDR2 FQNEAQ (reference sequence). Here the CDR3 reads CASSLGGIDEQYF. In DNA, the CDR3 is TGTGCCAGCAGCTTAGGGGGGATCGACGAGCAGTACTTC.

This clone was observed a few times. The chain joins TRBV29-1 to TRBJ2-3; 8 bases agree with TRBD1. The CDR3 spans 13 residues. V was clipped by 6 bases and J by 0 bases; unmatched bases: 2. Germline values: CDR1 SQVTM, CDR2 ANQGSEA. The CDR3, as DNA: TGCAGCGTGCAGGGGGCCAGCACAGATACGCAGTATTTT. This translates into CSVQGASTDTQYF.

Only a few counts were recorded for this clone. V is TRBV6-6 and J is TRBJ2-2, with 12 bases lining up with TRBD2. The CDR3 spans 15 residues. CDR1 is MNHNY, CDR2 SVGAGI, per germline (reference sequence). V lost 2 bases and J lost 6; bases outside the gene matches: 1. The CDR3 loop is CASSYGLAGSGELFF. In DNA form, the CDR3 reads TGTGCCAGCAGTTACGGACTAGCGGGATCCGGGGAGCTGTTTTTT.

J is TRBJ1-6 and V is TRBV27; D remains unclear. From germline, CDR1 is MNHEY and CDR2 SMNVEV (reference sequence). The CDR3 is made up of 17 amino acids. Trimming shortened V by 2 bases and J by 8 bases, and 19 bases separated the two germline ends. The CDR3 spells CASSLGTTSGLHSPLHF. The CDR3 bases are TGTGCCAGCAGTTTAGGTACGACAAGTGGTCTACATTCACCCCTCCACTTT.

This clone was detected a few times. This sample includes further DNA sequences coding for the same CDR3. The chain joins TRBV19 to TRBJ1-2; D may be TRBD1 (6 bases). Per germline, CDR1 LNHDA and CDR2 SQIVND (reference sequence). The CDR3 totals 14 residues. Trimming removed 2 bases from V and 0 bases from J, with 7 bases in between. The CDR3 DNA is TGTGCCAGTAGTATAAGGACAGCTAACTATGGCTACACCTTC. Amino acids: CASSIRTANYGYTF.

V gene TRBV4-1 combines with J gene TRBJ2-7; possibly TRBD1 for D (6 bases). The CDR3 consists of 14 residues. Germline V gene data show CDR1 as MGHRA and CDR2 as YSYEKL. Deletions cut 0 bases from V and 5 bases from J, with 11 bases between. The CDR3 nucleotides are TGCGCCAGCAGCCAAGAGCACAGGGCTAACGAGCAGTACTTC. Translated: CASSQEHRANEQYF.

This chain connects TRBV19 to TRBJ1-1; 9 bases align to TRBD1. Germline CDR1 and CDR2: LNHDA and SQIVND (reference sequence). V gave up 6 bases and J gave up 0 bases; unmatched junction bases: 2. CDR3 length: 14 residues. CDR3 in DNA: TGTGCCAGTAGGGGGGACAGGGTGAACACTGAAGCTTTCTTT. Its protein is CASRGDRVNTEAFF.

The chain couples TRBV4-1 to TRBJ2-2; 8 bases agree with TRBD2. The CDR3 length is 18 residues. Trimming at V came to 5 bases and at J to 7 bases, leaving 18 bases not matched to a gene. In germline, CDR1 is MGHRA, CDR2 YSYEKL. The CDR3 nucleotides read TGCGCCAGCAGCAGGCCCCGGACGGGAGGGCCGATCGGCGGGGAGCTGTTTTTT. Translation: CASSRPRTGGPIGGELFF.

This clone was recorded a few times. The chain uses TRBV5-1 and TRBJ2-7; 8 bases agree with TRBD1. V gave up 4 bases and J gave up 2 bases; unmatched junction bases: 2. The germline gives CDR1 SGHRS, CDR2 YFSETQ. This CDR3 is built from 13 residues. CDR3 DNA: TGCGCCAGCAGCCTACAGGGGGCCTACGAGCAGTACTTC. It is translated as CASSLQGAYEQYF.

The chain couples TRBV6-6 to TRBJ1-6; TRBD1 is a possible D gene (5 bases). In germline, CDR1 is MNHNY, CDR2 SVGAGI (reference sequence). V shed 5 bases and J shed 8 bases, with 16 bases lying between them. The CDR3 covers 15 residues. CDR3 in amino acids: CASSTAGARDSPLHF. The CDR3 coding sequence is TGTGCCAGCAGTACCGCTGGGGCGAGGGATTCACCCCTCCACTTT.

V is TRBV5-1 and J is TRBJ1-1; D unclear. The CDR3 totals 14 residues. Trimming took off 4 bases at V and 6 bases at J, with 16 bases between the two ends. Germline V gives CDR1 SGHRS, CDR2 YFSETQ. The chain's CDR3 is CASSRQDGSPEAFF. CDR3 DNA sequence: TGCGCCAGCAGCCGGCAAGATGGAAGTCCTGAAGCTTTCTTT.

V usage is TRBV12-5 and J usage is TRBJ1-5, with 8 positions matching TRBD1. With 6 bases clipped from V and 7 bases from J, the junction kept 14 bases outside the gene matches. Germline CDR1 reads LGHNT; CDR2 reads FRNRAP. CDR3 length equals 16 residues. In nucleotides, the CDR3 is TGTGCTAGTGGAACAAAGACAGGGGAGATTGGGCAGCCCCAGCATTTT. Translating gives CASGTKTGEIGQPQHF.

This chain connects TRBV6-6 to TRBJ2-5, with D perhaps TRBD1 (6 bases). From germline, CDR1 is MNHNY and CDR2 SVGAGI (reference sequence). The length of the CDR3 is 11 residues. The germline V and J ends were trimmed by 11 bases and 5 bases, with 12 bases remaining between them. CDR3 residues: CAGGQKETQYF. Written as DNA, the CDR3 is TGTGCCGGTGGACAGAAGGAGACCCAGTACTTC.

The chain has TRBV4-1 and TRBJ1-5; weak D call: TRBD1 (5 bases). Germline V gene sequence: CDR1 MGHRA, CDR2 YSYEKL. The length of the CDR3 is 15 residues. Trimming stripped 1 base from V and 1 base from J, with 8 bases between. The CDR3 bases are TGCGCCAGCAGCCAAGGGACATTGAGCAATCAGCCCCAGCATTTT. It specifies CASSQGTLSNQPQHF.